The 18 T cell receptor beta chains in this list originate from one sample, sequenced in a study of beta chain features in type 1 diabetes. Study-wide results and caveats: In all four CD4+ subsets, TCRB CDR3 length was significantly, moderately reduced in type 1 diabetes.

The antigens these receptors bind are not known. TCRB transcripts that were expressed got sequenced, as all of the isolated RNA had been reverse transcribed. This table comes from immunoSEQ multiplex PCR, and its TCRdb copy is limited to in-frame clones, with some not included. There are hundreds of thousands of clones in the sample; about an eighth occur only once, and less than 0.04% lies in the top ten. The sequencing sample was made of naive CD4+ T cells from blood. Receptor source: a man between 18 and 35 years old with type 1 diabetes.

V and J are TRBV27 and TRBJ1-2, with no clear D. The V end lost 6 bases, the J end lost 4 bases, and 9 bases lay between the germline ends. Germline CDR1 MNHEY, CDR2 SMNVEV (reference sequence). The CDR3 totals 12 residues. CDR3 nucleotide sequence: TGTGCCAGCAGGGAGAGTATCTATGGCTACACCTTC. Its translation is CASRESIYGYTF.

The chain combines TRBV5-1 with TRBJ2-2, with D perhaps TRBD1 (6 bases). Germline V gene sequence: CDR1 SGHRS, CDR2 YFSETQ. Trimming removed 4 bases from V and 1 base from J, with 8 bases in between. The CDR3 covers 14 residues. The CDR3 is CASSKDRNTGELFF. The CDR3 bases are TGCGCCAGCAGCAAGGACAGGAACACCGGGGAGCTGTTTTTT.

This chain uses TRBV30 with TRBJ1-5, with D maybe TRBD1 (6 bases). This CDR3 comprises 16 residues. Germline CDR1 and CDR2: GTSNPN and SVGIG (reference sequence). V dropped 0 bases and J dropped 2 bases, with 14 bases sitting between them. As DNA, the CDR3 is TGTGCCTGGAGTGTACTGTCGGGACATGGCAATCAGCCCCAGCATTTT. Amino acids: CAWSVLSGHGNQPQHF. The whole variable domain, remainder taken from reference TRBV30 and TRBJ1-5, is SQTIHQWPATLVQPVGSPLSLECTVEGTSNPNLYWYRQAAGRGLQLLFYSVGIGQISSEVPQNLSASRPQDRQFILSSKKLLLSDSGFYLCAWSVLSGHGNQPQHFGDGTRLSIL.

This chain joins TRBV29-1 and TRBJ1-1; D ambiguous. V was pared by 4 bases and J by 4 bases, with 13 bases between. The CDR3 is made up of 13 amino acids. Looked up from germline, CDR1 is SQVTM and CDR2 is ANQGSEA. This chain's CDR3 is CSVARRLGTEAFF. CDR3 sequence (DNA): TGCAGCGTTGCCCGCCGGCTAGGCACTGAAGCTTTCTTT.

The V and J genes are TRBV18 and TRBJ2-3; TRBD1 matches at 7 bases. CDR3 length: 15 amino acids. Looked up from germline, CDR1 is KGHSH and CDR2 is LQKENI. The J segment lost 6 bases and the V segment lost 6 bases, leaving 12 bases of the junction unmatched. In DNA form, the CDR3 reads TGTGCCAGCTCTTATTACACCCTACAGGGGGATACGCAGTATTTT. The encoded protein is CASSYYTLQGDTQYF.

The rearrangement links TRBV5-1 to TRBJ2-2, with a weak D call TRBD1 (5 bases). The length of the CDR3 is 15 residues. V was pared by 3 bases and J by 0 bases, with 9 bases between. Germline V lookup: CDR1 SGHRS, CDR2 YFSETQ. The CDR3 protein is CASSSLGPNTGELFF. CDR3 in DNA: TGCGCCAGCAGCTCCCTGGGGCCGAACACCGGGGAGCTGTTTTTT.

This chain uses TRBV7-6 with TRBJ1-4, with D perhaps matching TRBD1 (6 bases). This CDR3 region has 15 residues. Trimming stripped 4 bases from V and 3 bases from J, with 12 bases between. CDR1 is SGHVS, CDR2 FNYEAQ, per germline. The CDR3 protein is CASSSSTGSNEKLFF. DNA of the CDR3: TGTGCCAGCAGCTCCTCTACAGGGTCTAATGAAAAACTGTTTTTT.

V is TRBV6-5 and J is TRBJ1-5, with 7 bases matching TRBD1. Germline V gene sequence: CDR1 MNHEY, CDR2 SVGAGI. This CDR3 spans 15 amino acids. The junction had 8 bases not matched to a gene; V was cut back by 2 bases and J by 7 bases. The CDR3 nucleotides read TGTGCCAGCAGTTACGGGAGGACAGGTGAACAGCCCCAGCATTTT. This codes for CASSYGRTGEQPQHF.

CDR3 amino acids: CASSSTGGAGIKNIQYF. The CDR3 nucleotides are TGTGCCAGCAGCTCGACAGGGGGCGCCGGCATTAAAAACATTCAGTACTTC. The chain carries TRBV7-9 and TRBJ2-4; 10 bases fit TRBD1. The CDR3 runs 17 residues. Germline-derived CDR1 and CDR2 are SEHNR and FQNEAQ (reference sequence). Germline trimming cut 4 bases from V and 4 bases from J; bases unmatched to any gene: 10. Looking up the rest from reference TRBV7-9 and TRBJ2-4 gives the full variable domain: DTGVSQNPRHKITKRGQNVTFRCDPISEHNRLYWYRQTLGQGPEFLTYFQNEAQLEKSRLLSDRFSAERPKGSFSTLEIQRTEQGDSAMYLCASSSTGGAGIKNIQYFGAGTRLSVL.

The chain couples TRBV7-2 to TRBJ2-1, with 8 bases fitting TRBD1. Germline V lookup: CDR1 SGHTA, CDR2 FQGNSA. Trimming cost V 0 bases and J 4 bases; bases outside gene matches: 8. This CDR3 spans 17 amino acids. The CDR3 nucleotides read TGTGCCAGCAGCTTAGCGCAGGGGGACAGGATATACAATGAGCAGTTCTTC. It translates to CASSLAQGDRIYNEQFF. Combining the CDR3 with reference TRBV7-2 and TRBJ2-1 gives the whole variable domain GAGVSQSPSNKVTEKGKDVELRCDPISGHTALYWYRQSLGQGLEFLIYFQGNSAPDKSGLPSDRFSAERTGGSVSTLTIQRTQQEDSAVYLCASSLAQGDRIYNEQFFGPGTRLTVL.

The CDR3 DNA follows: TGTGCCAGCAGTTACGTAGGGGCGGGTAATGAGCAGTTCTTC. This gives the protein CASSYVGAGNEQFF. The chain joins TRBV6-5 to TRBJ2-1; D possibly uses TRBD1 or TRBD2 (5 bases each). This CDR3 spans 14 amino acids. With 2 bases removed from V and 7 bases from J, the gap between germline ends came to 12 bases. Germline V gene sequence: CDR1 MNHEY, CDR2 SVGAGI.

As regards this clone: Other nucleotide sequences in the sample specify the same CDR3. The chain recombines TRBV5-1 with TRBJ2-3, with D perhaps matching TRBD1 or TRBD2 (5 bases each). This CDR3 region has 15 residues. The germline gives CDR1 SGHRS, CDR2 YFSETQ. V shed 0 bases and J shed 1 base, with 9 bases lying between them. The CDR3 sequence: CASSLEGRGTDTQYF. Here the CDR3 DNA reads TGCGCCAGCAGCTTGGAGGGACGGGGCACAGATACGCAGTATTTT.

V is TRBV14 and J is TRBJ1-2; D remains unclear. The CDR3 has 14 residues. The V end lost 5 bases, the J end lost 7 bases, and 17 bases lay between the germline ends. Germline CDR1 is SGHDN and CDR2 is FVKESK. CDR3: CASSSTFLPTGYTF. The CDR3 bases are TGTGCCAGCAGCTCCACTTTTCTTCCTACTGGCTACACCTTC.

Comment on this clone: Other nucleotide sequences from this sample produce the same CDR3. The chain uses TRBV7-9 and TRBJ2-7; 7 bases line up with TRBD1. CDR3 length: 14 residues. Trimming took 3 bases from V and 1 from J; bases not matched to a gene: 3. In germline, CDR1 is SEHNR, CDR2 FQNEAQ (reference sequence). The CDR3 DNA is TGTGCCAGCAGCTTCGGGACAGCTTCCTACGAGCAGTACTTC. Translating it yields CASSFGTASYEQYF.

This clone appeared a few times. The rearrangement links TRBV27 to TRBJ2-7; TRBD1 agrees at 10 bases. The J segment lost 3 bases and the V segment lost 5 bases, leaving 7 bases of the junction unmatched. Germline CDR1 and CDR2: MNHEY and SMNVEV (reference sequence). This CDR3 is 15 amino acids long. The CDR3 is CASSPTGTGDYEQYF. The CDR3 DNA reads as TGTGCCAGCAGTCCCACCGGGACAGGGGACTACGAGCAGTACTTC.

This clone was counted only a few times. The rearrangement links TRBV30 to TRBJ1-5; 7 nucleotides align to TRBD1. Trimming at V came to 0 bases and at J to 5 bases, leaving 4 bases not matched to a gene. The CDR3 is 14 residues long. Per germline, CDR1 GTSNPN and CDR2 SVGIG (reference sequence). The CDR3 nucleotides read TGTGCCTGGAGTGTAACAGGGGAGCATCAGCCCCAGCATTTT. Amino acid sequence: CAWSVTGEHQPQHF.

This sequence joins TRBV18 and TRBJ2-1; D is possibly TRBD2 (7 bases). In germline, CDR1 is KGHSH, CDR2 LQKENI. The length of the CDR3 is 16 residues. Trimming cost V 6 bases and J 1 base, with 16 bases left between them. CDR3 loop: CASSPTGRESYNEQFF. In DNA, the CDR3 is TGTGCCAGCTCCCCAACAGGGAGGGAATCCTACAATGAGCAGTTCTTC.

V gene TRBV9 combines with J gene TRBJ2-1, with D possibly TRBD2 on 5 matching bases. Between the trimmed V and J ends, which lost 4 bases and 10 bases, there was a span of 15 bases. This CDR3 comprises 13 residues. In germline, CDR1 is SGDLS, CDR2 YYNGEE. Here the CDR3 DNA reads TGTGCCAGCAGCAAGGGTGGGAGCTACGAGCAGTTCTTC. Its protein is CASSKGGSYEQFF.